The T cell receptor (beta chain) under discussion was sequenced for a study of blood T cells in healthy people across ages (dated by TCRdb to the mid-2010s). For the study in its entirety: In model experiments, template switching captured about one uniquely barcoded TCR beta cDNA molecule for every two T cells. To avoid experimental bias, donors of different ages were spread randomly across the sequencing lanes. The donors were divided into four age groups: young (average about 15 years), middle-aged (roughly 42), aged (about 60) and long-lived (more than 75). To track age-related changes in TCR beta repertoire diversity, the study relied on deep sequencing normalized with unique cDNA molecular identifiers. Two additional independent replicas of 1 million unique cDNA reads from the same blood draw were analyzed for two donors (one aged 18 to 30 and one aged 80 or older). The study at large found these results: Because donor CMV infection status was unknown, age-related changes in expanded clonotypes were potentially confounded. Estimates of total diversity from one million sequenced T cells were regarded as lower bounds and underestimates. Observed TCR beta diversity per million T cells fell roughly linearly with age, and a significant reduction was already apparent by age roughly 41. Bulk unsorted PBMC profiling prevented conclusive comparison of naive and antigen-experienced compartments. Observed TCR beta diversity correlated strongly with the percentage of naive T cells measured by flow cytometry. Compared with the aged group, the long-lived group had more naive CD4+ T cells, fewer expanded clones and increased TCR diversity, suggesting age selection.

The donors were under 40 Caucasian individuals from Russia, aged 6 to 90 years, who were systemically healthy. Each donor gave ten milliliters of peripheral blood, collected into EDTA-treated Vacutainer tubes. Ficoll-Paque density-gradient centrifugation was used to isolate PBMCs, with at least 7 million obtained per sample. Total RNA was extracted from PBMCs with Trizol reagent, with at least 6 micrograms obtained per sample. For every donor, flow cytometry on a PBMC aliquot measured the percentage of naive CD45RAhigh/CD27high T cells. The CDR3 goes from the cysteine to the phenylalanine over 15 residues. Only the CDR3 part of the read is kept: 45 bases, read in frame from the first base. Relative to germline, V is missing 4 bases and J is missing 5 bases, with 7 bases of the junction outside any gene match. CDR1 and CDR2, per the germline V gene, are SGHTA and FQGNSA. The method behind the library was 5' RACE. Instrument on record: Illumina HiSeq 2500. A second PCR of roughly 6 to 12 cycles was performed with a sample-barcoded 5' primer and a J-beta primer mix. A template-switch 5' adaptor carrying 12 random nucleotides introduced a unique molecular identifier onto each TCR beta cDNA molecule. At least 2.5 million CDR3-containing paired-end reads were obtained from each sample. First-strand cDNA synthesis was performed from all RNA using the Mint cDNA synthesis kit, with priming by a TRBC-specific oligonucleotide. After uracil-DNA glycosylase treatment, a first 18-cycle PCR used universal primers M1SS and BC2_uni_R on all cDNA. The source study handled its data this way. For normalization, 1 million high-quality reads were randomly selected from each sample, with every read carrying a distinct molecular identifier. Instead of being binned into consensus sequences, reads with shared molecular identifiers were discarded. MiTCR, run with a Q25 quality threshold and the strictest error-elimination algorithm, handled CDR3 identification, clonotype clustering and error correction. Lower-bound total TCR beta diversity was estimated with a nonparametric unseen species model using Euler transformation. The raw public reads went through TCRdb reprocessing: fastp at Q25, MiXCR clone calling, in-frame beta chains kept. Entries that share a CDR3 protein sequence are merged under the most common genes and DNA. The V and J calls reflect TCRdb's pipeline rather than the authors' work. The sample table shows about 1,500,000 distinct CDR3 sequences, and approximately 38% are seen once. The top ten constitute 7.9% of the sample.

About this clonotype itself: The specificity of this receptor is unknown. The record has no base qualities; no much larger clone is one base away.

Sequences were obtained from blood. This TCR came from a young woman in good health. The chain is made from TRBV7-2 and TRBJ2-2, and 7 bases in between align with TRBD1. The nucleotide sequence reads TGTGCCAGCAGCTATGACAGGGCCGGTACCGGGGAGCTGTTTTTT. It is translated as CASSYDRAGTGELFF.